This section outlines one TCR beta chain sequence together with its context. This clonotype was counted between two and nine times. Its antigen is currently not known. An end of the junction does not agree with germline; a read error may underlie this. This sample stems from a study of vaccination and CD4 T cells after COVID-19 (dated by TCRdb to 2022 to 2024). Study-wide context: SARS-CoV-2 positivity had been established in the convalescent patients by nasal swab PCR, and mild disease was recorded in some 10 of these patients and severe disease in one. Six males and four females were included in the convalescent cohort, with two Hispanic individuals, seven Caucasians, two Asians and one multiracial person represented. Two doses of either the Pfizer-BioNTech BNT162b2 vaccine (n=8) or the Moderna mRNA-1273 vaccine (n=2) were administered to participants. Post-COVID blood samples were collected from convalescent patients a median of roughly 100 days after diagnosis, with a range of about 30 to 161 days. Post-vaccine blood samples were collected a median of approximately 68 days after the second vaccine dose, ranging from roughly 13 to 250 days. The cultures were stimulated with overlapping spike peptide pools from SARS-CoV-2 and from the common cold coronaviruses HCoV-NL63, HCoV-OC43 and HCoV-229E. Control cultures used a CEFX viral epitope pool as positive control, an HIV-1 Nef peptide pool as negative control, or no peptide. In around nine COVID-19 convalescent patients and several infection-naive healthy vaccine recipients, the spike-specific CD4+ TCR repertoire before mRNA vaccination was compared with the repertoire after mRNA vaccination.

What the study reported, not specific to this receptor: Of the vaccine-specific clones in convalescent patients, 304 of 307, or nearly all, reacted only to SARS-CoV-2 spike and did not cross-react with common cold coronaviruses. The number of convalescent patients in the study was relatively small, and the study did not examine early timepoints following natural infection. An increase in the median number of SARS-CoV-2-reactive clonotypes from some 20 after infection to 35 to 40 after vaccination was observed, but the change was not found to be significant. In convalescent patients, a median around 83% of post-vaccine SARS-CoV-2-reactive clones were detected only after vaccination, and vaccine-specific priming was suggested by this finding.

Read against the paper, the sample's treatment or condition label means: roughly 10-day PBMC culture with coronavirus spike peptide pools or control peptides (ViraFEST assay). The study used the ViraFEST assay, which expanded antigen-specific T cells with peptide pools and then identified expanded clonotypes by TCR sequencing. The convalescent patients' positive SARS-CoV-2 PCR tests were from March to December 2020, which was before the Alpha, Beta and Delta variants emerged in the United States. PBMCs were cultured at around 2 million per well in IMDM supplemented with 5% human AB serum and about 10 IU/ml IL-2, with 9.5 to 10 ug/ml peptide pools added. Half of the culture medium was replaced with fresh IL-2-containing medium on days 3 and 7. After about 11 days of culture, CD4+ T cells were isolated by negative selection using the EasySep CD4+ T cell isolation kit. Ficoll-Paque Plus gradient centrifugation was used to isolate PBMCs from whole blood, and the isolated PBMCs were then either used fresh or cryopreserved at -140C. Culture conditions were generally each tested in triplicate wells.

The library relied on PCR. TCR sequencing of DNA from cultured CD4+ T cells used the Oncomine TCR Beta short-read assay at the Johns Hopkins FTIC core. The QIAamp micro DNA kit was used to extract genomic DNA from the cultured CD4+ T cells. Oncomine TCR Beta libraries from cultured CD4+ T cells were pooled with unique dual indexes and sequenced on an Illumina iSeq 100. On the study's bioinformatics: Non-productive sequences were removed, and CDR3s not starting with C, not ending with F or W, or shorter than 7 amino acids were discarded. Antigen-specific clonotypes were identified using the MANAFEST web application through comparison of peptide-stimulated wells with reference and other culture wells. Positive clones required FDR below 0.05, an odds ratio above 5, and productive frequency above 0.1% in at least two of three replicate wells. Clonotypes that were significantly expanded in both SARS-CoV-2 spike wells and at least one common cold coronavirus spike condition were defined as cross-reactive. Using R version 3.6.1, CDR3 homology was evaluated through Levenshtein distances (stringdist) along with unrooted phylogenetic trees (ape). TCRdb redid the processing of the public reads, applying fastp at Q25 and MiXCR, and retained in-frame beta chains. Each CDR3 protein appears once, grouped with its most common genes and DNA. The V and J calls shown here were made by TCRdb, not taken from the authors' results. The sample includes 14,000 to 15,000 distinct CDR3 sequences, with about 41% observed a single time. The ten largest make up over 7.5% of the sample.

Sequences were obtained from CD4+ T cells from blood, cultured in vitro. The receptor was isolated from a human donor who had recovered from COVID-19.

The CDR3: CSASYGTGKVF. The DNA reads as follows: TGCAGTGCTAGCTACGGGACTGGCAAGGTCTTC. The chain joins TRBV20-1 to TRBJ2-7; tentative D gene TRBD2, with 6 bases matching. CDR1 DFQATT and CDR2 SNEGSKA are derived from the germline V gene (reference sequence). There are 11 amino acids in the CDR3, from cysteine to phenylalanine inclusive. The sequence is cut down to CDR3 DNA, 33 bases in frame from base 1.